This TCR beta chain comes out of a study of blood T cell repertoires in COVID-19. On this clone itself: The identical CDR3 is also encoded by other nucleotide sequences in the sample.

Authors' analysis steps: Amplification of reference gene primers was used by the study to estimate nucleated cell counts. TCRdb's table, derived via immunoSEQ multiplex PCR, lists solely in-frame clones and lacks some. The DNA gave D and trimming, while V, J and clone size come from that table. The sample includes some 200,000 clones, less than 90% seen only once; the top ten take roughly 20%. The sequenced material came from peripheral blood. The clonotype originates from a woman at least 80 years old with active or convalescent COVID-19.

In DNA, the CDR3 is TGTGCCAGCAGCTCGTCCGGGGAGCTGTTTTTT. Its protein is CASSSSGELFF. This chain uses TRBV7-3 with TRBJ2-2, with no clear D. The CDR3 has 11 amino acids. Germline V gene sequence: CDR1 SGHTA, CDR2 FQGTGA. The ends were cut back, 4 bases at V and 6 bases at J, with 3 bases in the middle.